The 29 T cell receptor beta chains below all came from one sample that was sequenced in a study of OX40 agonist ivuxolimab in advanced cancers. Some clones are missing from TCRdb's copy, which holds only in-frame ones; the method was immunoSEQ multiplex PCR. The table lists tens of thousands of clones, 88% of them singletons. This material consisted of CD4+ or CD8+ T cells sorted from blood, taken in a trial of the OX40 agonist ivuxolimab. The receptors shown here come from an adult with an advanced solid tumor such as melanoma, head and neck, liver or kidney cancer.

The rearrangement joins TRBV9 to TRBJ1-1; 11 nucleotides match TRBD1. V gave up 3 bases and J gave up 3 bases; unmatched junction bases: 4. Per the germline V gene, CDR1 is SGDLS and CDR2 is YYNGEE. The CDR3 totals 15 residues. CDR3 bases: TGTGCCAGCAGCGCAATGGGACAGGGGGACACTGAAGCTTTCTTT. This gives the protein CASSAMGQGDTEAFF. The full variable domain, rest sourced from reference TRBV9 and TRBJ1-1, is DSGVTQTPKHLITATGQRVTLRCSPRSGDLSVYWYQQSLDQGLQFLIQYYNGEERAKGNILERFSAQQFPDLHSELNLSSLELGDSALYFCASSAMGQGDTEAFFGQGTRLTVV.

The rearrangement uses TRBV18 and TRBJ2-3, with TRBD2 matching over 7 bases. Germline values: CDR1 KGHSH, CDR2 LQKENI. The CDR3 consists of 15 residues. The V and J ends lost 1 base and 0 bases, in that order; junction bases with no gene match: 1. The CDR3 region is CASSPREGSTDTQYF. The CDR3 nucleotides read TGTGCCAGCTCACCACGGGAGGGTAGCACAGATACGCAGTATTTT. Looking up the rest from reference TRBV18 and TRBJ2-3 gives the full variable domain: NAGVMQNPRHLVRRRGQEARLRCSPMKGHSHVYWYRQLPEEGLKFMVYLQKENIIDESGMPKERFSAEFPKEGPSILRIQQVVRGDSAAYFCASSPREGSTDTQYFGPGTRLTVL.

This rearrangement joins TRBV29-1 to TRBJ2-3; 7 nucleotides match TRBD1. Germline V gives CDR1 SQVTM, CDR2 ANQGSEA. Unmatched junction bases numbered 1, after V lost 3 bases and J lost 1 base. This CDR3 region has 13 residues. For the CDR3, the DNA is TGCAGCGTTGAGGGGACAGGCACAGATACGCAGTATTTT. Translated: CSVEGTGTDTQYF.

The gene calls are TRBV7-3 and TRBJ2-1, with TRBD2 matching over 14 bases. Trimming at V came to 4 bases and at J to 9 bases, leaving 8 bases not matched to a gene. This CDR3 spans 16 amino acids. The germline CDR1 and CDR2 sequences are SGHTA and FQGTGA. CDR3 sequence (DNA): TGTGCCAGCAGCTCGTCGGGACTAGCGGGAGCAGTTGAGCAGTTCTTC. Protein product: CASSSSGLAGAVEQFF. Full variable domain (remainder filled in from reference TRBV7-3 and TRBJ2-1): GAGVSQTPSNKVTEKGKYVELRCDPISGHTALYWYRQSLGQGPEFLIYFQGTGAADDSGLPNDRFFAVRPEGSVSTLKIQRTERGDSAVYLCASSSSGLAGAVEQFFGPGTRLTVL.

The J gene is TRBJ1-3, the V gene TRBV18, with a possible D match to TRBD1 (5 bases). The CDR3 sequence is 14 residues long. V was trimmed by 1 base and J by 4 bases, leaving 8 bases between them. CDR1 and CDR2 from the germline V gene are KGHSH and LQKENI. CDR3: CASSPQGKGNTIYF. The CDR3 DNA reads as TGTGCCAGCTCACCACAGGGGAAAGGAAACACCATATATTTT.

The CDR3 protein is CASSPGTGGLTNTEAFF. The CDR3 DNA is TGTGCCAGCAGCCCCGGGACAGGGGGCTTGACGAACACTGAAGCTTTCTTT. The chain joins TRBV28 to TRBJ1-1, with 12 positions matching TRBD1. The CDR3 is made up of 17 amino acids. The germline CDR1 and CDR2 sequences are MDHEN and SYDVKM. Germline trimming cut 6 bases from V and 1 base from J; bases unmatched to any gene: 9.

This chain connects TRBV30 to TRBJ2-2; TRBD2 agrees at 10 bases. Germline CDR1 GTSNPN, CDR2 SVGIG (reference sequence). Unmatched junction bases numbered 13, after V lost 0 bases and J lost 9 bases. The CDR3 is made up of 17 amino acids. The CDR3 DNA is TGTGCCTGGAGTGTACCTAGCGGGAGAGGGGGTATGTGGGAGCTGTTTTTT. Translation gives CAWSVPSGRGGMWELFF.

The genes are TRBV9 and TRBJ1-2, with D uncertain. Trimming shortened V by 3 bases and J by 4 bases, and 10 bases separated the two germline ends. The CDR3 totals 13 residues. The germline V gene encodes CDR1 SGDLS and CDR2 YYNGEE. The CDR3 is CASSEKPTYGYTF. The CDR3 DNA follows: TGTGCCAGCAGCGAGAAGCCAACCTATGGCTACACCTTC.

This clone was observed a few times. V and J are TRBV11-2 and TRBJ1-1; TRBD1 matches at 8 bases. There are 14 residues in the CDR3. V dropped 3 bases and J dropped 0; count of bases not matched to a gene: 0. The V gene's germline CDR1 is SGHAT and CDR2 FQNNGV. Written as DNA, the CDR3 is TGTGCCAGCAGCTTGGACAGGGTGAACACTGAAGCTTTCTTT. This translates into CASSLDRVNTEAFF. Supplemented by reference TRBV11-2 and TRBJ1-1, the full variable domain reads EAGVAQSPRYKIIEKRQSVAFWCNPISGHATLYWYQQILGQGPKLLIQFQNNGVVDDSQLPKDRFSAERLKGVDSTLKIQPAKLEDSAVYLCASSLDRVNTEAFFGQGTRLTVV.

The V call is TRBV9, the J call TRBJ2-1; no clear D gene. Per the germline V gene, CDR1 is SGDLS and CDR2 is YYNGEE. V lost 0 bases, J lost 6 bases, and 7 bases lay in between. There are 13 residues in the CDR3. CDR3 region: CASSVGVSNEQFF. The DNA of the CDR3 is TGTGCCAGCAGCGTAGGTGTCTCCAATGAGCAGTTCTTC.

V gene TRBV7-3 combines with J gene TRBJ2-1; 11 nucleotides agree with TRBD2. The germline CDR1 and CDR2 sequences are SGHTA and FQGTGA. The V segment lost 5 bases and the J segment 5 bases; nucleotides outside the gene matches: 8. CDR3 length: 16 residues. The CDR3 protein is CASSRTGTSGDNEQFF. The CDR3 DNA reads as TGTGCCAGCAGCAGAACCGGGACTAGCGGTGACAATGAGCAGTTCTTC.

The gene calls are TRBV5-1 and TRBJ2-7; 7 nucleotides match TRBD2. After removal of 4 bases from V and 6 bases from J, the junction contained 16 bases not matched to a gene. This CDR3 contains 16 residues. In germline, CDR1 is SGHRS, CDR2 YFSETQ. This CDR3 reads CASSGAGGGVAGEQYF. CDR3 coding DNA: TGCGCCAGCAGCGGGGCTGGTGGGGGGGTAGCAGGCGAGCAGTACTTC.

The chain joins TRBV19 to TRBJ2-5; 11 bases are a match to TRBD1. The germline CDR1 and CDR2 sequences are LNHDA and SQIVND (reference sequence). The CDR3 loop spans 15 amino acids. V lost 3 bases to trimming and J lost 2 bases; unmatched junction nucleotides: 2. CDR3 amino acids: CASSMGQGVQETQYF. CDR3 sequence (DNA): TGTGCCAGTAGTATGGGACAGGGGGTTCAAGAGACCCAGTACTTC.

The CDR3 DNA reads as TGCGCCAGCAGTCAAGGGACAGGGAGTGGCACAGATACGCAGTATTTT. This translates into CASSQGTGSGTDTQYF. The chain carries TRBV10-1 and TRBJ2-3; 9 bases line up with TRBD1. The germline V gene encodes CDR1 WNHNN and CDR2 SYGVQD (reference sequence). The CDR3 sequence is 16 residues long. J lost 1 base, V lost 5 bases, and 7 bases had no gene match.

This chain uses TRBV5-4 with TRBJ2-3, with 8 bases that match TRBD2. Germline V gives CDR1 SGHNT, CDR2 YYREEE (reference sequence). J lost 2 bases, V lost 4 bases, and 9 bases had no gene match. The CDR3 is 16 residues long. CDR3 in amino acids: CASSTRVAGNTDTQYF. The CDR3 nucleotides read TGTGCCAGCAGCACGCGGGTAGCGGGGAACACAGATACGCAGTATTTT. Using reference TRBV5-4 and TRBJ2-3 for the parts outside the CDR3, the full variable domain is ETGVTQSPTHLIKTRGQQVTLRCSSQSGHNTVSWYQQALGQGPQFIFQYYREEENGRGNFPPRFSGLQFPNYSSELNVNALELDDSALYLCASSTRVAGNTDTQYFGPGTRLTVL.

The chain has TRBV6-5 and TRBJ2-3; D is possibly TRBD1 (5 bases). The germline V gene has CDR1 MNHEY and CDR2 SVGAGI. Trimming stripped 5 bases from V and 6 bases from J, with 15 bases between. The CDR3 covers 14 residues. For the CDR3, the DNA is TGTGCCAGCAGTATAGGGGCACTGGCCGATACGCAGTATTTT. Its translation: CASSIGALADTQYF.

The table lists this clone with a few counts. This rearrangement joins TRBV28 to TRBJ2-6; D remains unclear. Germline V CDR1 and CDR2: MDHEN, SYDVKM. Trimming left V 5 bases short and J 0 bases short, with 8 bases between. The CDR3 contains 15 residues. In nucleotides, the CDR3 is TGTGCCAGCAGTCCCTCGGGCTCTGGGGCCAACGTCCTGACTTTC. This encodes CASSPSGSGANVLTF.

V usage is TRBV30 and J usage is TRBJ2-4, with 11 bases fitting TRBD2. With 0 bases clipped from V and 16 bases from J, the junction kept 8 bases outside the gene matches. The CDR3 is 13 amino acids. Germline assignment: CDR1 GTSNPN and CDR2 SVGIG (reference sequence). The CDR3: CAWSVLGTSGFYF. The CDR3 DNA follows: TGTGCCTGGAGTGTACTAGGGACTAGCGGTTTCTACTTC.

The V and J genes are TRBV11-2 and TRBJ2-2, with D possibly being TRBD2 (6 bases). This CDR3 has 14 amino acids. Germline CDR1 reads SGHAT; CDR2 reads FQNNGV. Trimming shortened V by 4 bases and J by 2 bases, and 8 bases separated the two germline ends. In DNA form, the CDR3 reads TGTGCCAGCAGCTACGGGGGAAACACCGGGGAGCTGTTTTTT. Encoded protein: CASSYGGNTGELFF. Full variable domain (rest looked up from reference TRBV11-2 and TRBJ2-2): EAGVAQSPRYKIIEKRQSVAFWCNPISGHATLYWYQQILGQGPKLLIQFQNNGVVDDSQLPKDRFSAERLKGVDSTLKIQPAKLEDSAVYLCASSYGGNTGELFFGEGSRLTVL.

The chain uses TRBV6-1 and TRBJ1-1; weak D call: TRBD1 (5 bases). The length of the CDR3 is 12 residues. V shed 4 bases and J shed 7 bases, with 10 bases lying between them. Germline values: CDR1 MNHNS, CDR2 SASEGT. The CDR3 spells CASSGPGNEAFF. The CDR3 DNA reads TGTGCCAGCAGTGGACCAGGGAATGAAGCTTTCTTT.

The chain joins TRBV5-1 to TRBJ2-2; TRBD1 matches 8 bases. Losses at the gene ends were 4 bases for V and 1 base for J; bases not matched to a gene: 3. Germline values: CDR1 SGHRS, CDR2 YFSETQ. The CDR3 consists of 15 residues. The CDR3 here is CASSAGQENTGELFF. CDR3 bases: TGCGCCAGCAGCGCGGGACAGGAGAACACCGGGGAGCTGTTTTTT.

The rearrangement links TRBV5-1 to TRBJ2-1; perhaps TRBD1 as D (5 bases). The CDR3 consists of 15 residues. V was clipped by 4 bases and J by 3 bases, with 14 bases between them. CDR1 and CDR2 (germline): SGHRS, YFSETQ. This CDR3 is CASSAEGQGYNEQFF. As DNA, the CDR3 is TGCGCCAGCAGCGCTGAAGGGCAGGGCTACAATGAGCAGTTCTTC. Combining the CDR3 with reference TRBV5-1 and TRBJ2-1 gives the whole variable domain KAGVTQTPRYLIKTRGQQVTLSCSPISGHRSVSWYQQTPGQGLQFLFEYFSETQRNKGNFPGRFSGRQFSNSRSEMNVSTLELGDSALYLCASSAEGQGYNEQFFGPGTRLTVL.

J is TRBJ2-1 and V is TRBV4-1; possibly TRBD1 for D (6 bases). V was trimmed by 0 bases and J by 7 bases, leaving 13 bases between them. The CDR3 spans 15 residues. Germline-derived CDR1 and CDR2 are MGHRA and YSYEKL. CDR3 coding DNA: TGCGCCAGCAGCCAAGAAAGGGGGTTGTTGAATGAGCAGTTCTTC. Translation gives CASSQERGLLNEQFF.

The CDR3 DNA is TGTGCCAGTAGTATGCCCCCCACGGGCCCCGCGGGTGAGCAGTTCTTC. Protein sequence: CASSMPPTGPAGEQFF. This chain links TRBV19 with TRBJ2-1; possible D gene TRBD2, 5 bases. Germline loops: CDR1 LNHDA, CDR2 SQIVND (reference sequence). Deletions cut 3 bases from V and 9 bases from J, with 21 bases between. This CDR3 is built from 16 residues.

This chain joins TRBV18 and TRBJ1-4; 8 nucleotides line up with TRBD1. This CDR3 comprises 16 residues. V dropped 2 bases and J dropped 1; count of bases not matched to a gene: 3. Per germline, CDR1 KGHSH and CDR2 LQKENI. The DNA for the CDR3 is TGTGCCAGCTCACCAAGGGGGACAGGAACTAATGAAAAACTGTTTTTT. Encoded protein: CASSPRGTGTNEKLFF.

V and J are TRBV30 and TRBJ1-1, with 8 bases lining up with TRBD1. This CDR3 has 14 amino acids. Germline V gene lookup returns CDR1 GTSNPN and CDR2 SVGIG (reference sequence). V was pared by 3 bases and J by 3 bases, with 6 bases of the junction left unmatched. CDR3 sequence (DNA): TGTGCCTGGAGAGCTATACAGGGGGACACTGAAGCTTTCTTT. Its translation: CAWRAIQGDTEAFF.

The V and J genes are TRBV6-1 and TRBJ1-1, with D perhaps matching TRBD1 (6 bases). The germline V gene has CDR1 MNHNS and CDR2 SASEGT. The CDR3 contains 13 residues. Between the trimmed V and J ends, which lost 5 bases and 3 bases, there was a span of 10 bases. CDR3: CASSPQGDTEAFF. The CDR3 coding sequence is TGTGCCAGCAGTCCACAGGGAGACACTGAAGCTTTCTTT.

The table lists this clone with a count of one. This sequence joins TRBV19 and TRBJ2-3, with 8 bases lining up with TRBD1. Germline CDR1 is LNHDA and CDR2 is SQIVND (reference sequence). The CDR3 has 18 amino acids. J lost 0 bases, V lost 3 bases, and 11 bases had no gene match. As DNA, the CDR3 is TGTGCCAGTAGTATTGGATGGGGCCAGGGGGCGAGCACAGATACGCAGTATTTT. This sequence encodes CASSIGWGQGASTDTQYF.

The chain joins TRBV5-1 to TRBJ1-2, with D perhaps matching TRBD1 (6 bases). V lost 4 bases, J lost 1 base, and 14 bases lay in between. Germline CDR1 is SGHRS and CDR2 is YFSETQ. The CDR3 is 15 residues long. CDR3 sequence: CASSVTGINNYGYTF. CDR3 in DNA: TGCGCCAGCAGCGTGACAGGTATTAATAACTATGGCTACACCTTC.